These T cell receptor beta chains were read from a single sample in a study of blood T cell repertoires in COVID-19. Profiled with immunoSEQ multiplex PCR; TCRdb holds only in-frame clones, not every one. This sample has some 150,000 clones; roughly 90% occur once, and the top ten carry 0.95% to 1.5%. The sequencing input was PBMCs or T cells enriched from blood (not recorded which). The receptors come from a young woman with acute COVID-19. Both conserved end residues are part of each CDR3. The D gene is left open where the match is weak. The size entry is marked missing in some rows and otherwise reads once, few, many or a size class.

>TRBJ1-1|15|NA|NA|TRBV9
CASSVGGTVNTEAFF
TGTGCCAGCAGCGTAGGCGGGACCGTGAACACTGAAGCTTTCTTT
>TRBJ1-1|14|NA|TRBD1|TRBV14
CASSWASGGTEAFF
TGTGCCAGCAGCTGGGCCTCAGGGGGCACTGAAGCTTTCTTT
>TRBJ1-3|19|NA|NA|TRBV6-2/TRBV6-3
CASSYSTGSALDSGNTIYF
TGTGCCAGCAGTTACAGCACAGGGTCAGCCCTTGACTCTGGAAACACCATATATTTT
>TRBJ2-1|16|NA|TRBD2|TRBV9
CASSATLASGSHEQFF
TGTGCCAGCAGCGCCACCCTGGCTAGCGGGAGCCATGAGCAGTTCTTC
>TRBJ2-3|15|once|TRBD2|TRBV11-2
CASSLASGSADTQYF
TGTGCCAGCAGCTTAGCTAGCGGGAGTGCAGATACGCAGTATTTT
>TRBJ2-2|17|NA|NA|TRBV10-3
CAISESRAVLATGELFF
TGTGCCATCAGTGAGTCGAGGGCTGTGCTAGCCACCGGGGAGCTGTTTTTT
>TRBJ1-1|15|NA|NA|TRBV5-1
CASSLGQGLYTEAFF
TGCGCCAGCAGCTTGGGGCAGGGGTTGTACACTGAAGCTTTCTTT
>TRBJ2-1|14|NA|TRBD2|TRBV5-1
CASSFDSGEVEQFF
TGCGCCAGCAGCTTCGACAGCGGGGAGGTTGAGCAGTTCTTC
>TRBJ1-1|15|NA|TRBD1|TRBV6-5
CASSSPDRWNTEAFF
TGTGCCAGCAGTTCCCCGGACAGGTGGAACACTGAAGCTTTCTTT
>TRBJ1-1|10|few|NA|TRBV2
CASSVREAFF
TGTGCCAGCAGTGTCCGTGAAGCTTTCTTT
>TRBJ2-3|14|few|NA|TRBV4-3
CASSQDMVGGTQYF
TGCGCCAGCAGCCAAGATATGGTTGGGGGGACGCAGTATTTT
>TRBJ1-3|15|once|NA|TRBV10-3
CAISGRESSGNTIYF
TGTGCCATCAGTGGACGGGAGAGCTCTGGAAACACCATATATTTT
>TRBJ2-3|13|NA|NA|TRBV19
CASSVGGADTQYF
TGTGCCAGTAGCGTCGGGGGAGCAGATACGCAGTATTTT
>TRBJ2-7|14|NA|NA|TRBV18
CASSPPEGYYEQYF
TGTGCCAGCTCACCACCGGAGGGGTACTACGAGCAGTACTTC
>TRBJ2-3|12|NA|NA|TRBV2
CASSPPANTQYF
TGTGCCAGCAGCCCCCCAGCGAATACGCAGTATTTT
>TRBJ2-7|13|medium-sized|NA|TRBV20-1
CSASPRGSYEQYF
TGCAGTGCTAGTCCCAGGGGCTCCTACGAGCAGTACTTC
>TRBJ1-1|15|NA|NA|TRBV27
CASSLGRGGLTEAFF
TGTGCCAGCAGTTTAGGGAGGGGGGGGCTCACTGAAGCTTTCTTT
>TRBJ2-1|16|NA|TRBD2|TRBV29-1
CSVVGTIPSVYNEQFF
TGCAGCGTTGTCGGGACTATTCCTTCGGTCTACAATGAGCAGTTCTTC
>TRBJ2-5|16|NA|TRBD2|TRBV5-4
CASSLAPGLAQETQYF
TGTGCCAGCAGCTTGGCCCCGGGACTAGCGCAAGAGACCCAGTACTTC
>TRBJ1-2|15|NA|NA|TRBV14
CASSDKRYNPYGYTF
TGTGCCAGCAGCGACAAACGGTATAACCCCTATGGCTACACCTTC
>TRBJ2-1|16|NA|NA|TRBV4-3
CASSQETGRKTNEQFF
TGCGCCAGCAGCCAAGAGACAGGGAGGAAAACCAATGAGCAGTTCTTC
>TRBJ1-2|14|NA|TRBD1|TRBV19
CASSSGTAFYGYTF
TGTGCCAGTAGCTCCGGGACAGCCTTCTATGGCTACACCTTC
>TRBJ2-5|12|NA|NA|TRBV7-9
CASSWTEETQYF
TGTGCCAGCAGCTGGACAGAAGAGACCCAGTACTTC
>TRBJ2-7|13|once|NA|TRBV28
CASSAPTIHEQYF
TGTGCCAGCAGTGCCCCGACAATTCACGAGCAGTACTTC
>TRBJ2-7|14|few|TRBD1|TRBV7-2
CASSFDRGPYEQYF
TGTGCCAGCAGCTTCGACAGGGGCCCCTACGAGCAGTACTTC
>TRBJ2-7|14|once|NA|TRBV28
CASSLTNAVYEQYF
TGTGCCAGCAGTTTAACTAACGCAGTTTACGAGCAGTACTTC
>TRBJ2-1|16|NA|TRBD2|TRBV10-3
CAISASGLAGMNEQFF
TGTGCCATCAGTGCAAGCGGACTAGCGGGAATGAATGAGCAGTTCTTC
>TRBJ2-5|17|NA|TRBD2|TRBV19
CASSIRGLAELQETQYF
TGTGCCAGTAGTATAAGGGGACTAGCGGAGTTACAAGAGACCCAGTACTTC
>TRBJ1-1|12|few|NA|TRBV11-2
CASSEVYTEAFF
TGTGCCAGCAGCGAGGTCTACACTGAAGCTTTCTTT
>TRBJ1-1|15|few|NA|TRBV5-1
CASSLEGRGNTEAFF
TGCGCCAGCAGCTTGGAGGGCCGGGGGAACACTGAAGCTTTCTTT
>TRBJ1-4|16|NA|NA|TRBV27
CASSPLGQLNYEKLFF
TGTGCCAGCAGTCCTCTGGGGCAGCTTAACTACGAAAAACTGTTTTTT
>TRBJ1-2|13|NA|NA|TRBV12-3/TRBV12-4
CASSFGGDYGYTF
TGTGCCAGCAGTTTTGGAGGTGACTATGGCTACACCTTC
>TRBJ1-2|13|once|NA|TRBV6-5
CASSYSARVGYTF
TGTGCCAGCAGTTACTCGGCTCGGGTCGGCTACACCTTC
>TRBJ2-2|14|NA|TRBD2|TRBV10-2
CASSTSGSTGELFF
TGCGCCAGCAGTACTAGCGGGAGCACCGGGGAGCTGTTTTTT
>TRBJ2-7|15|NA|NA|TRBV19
CASSMRRGQGYEQYF
TGTGCCAGTAGTATGCGGAGGGGGCAGGGGTACGAGCAGTACTTC
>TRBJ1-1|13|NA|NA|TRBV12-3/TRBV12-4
CASSRTANTEAFF
TGTGCCAGCAGCCGTACAGCGAACACTGAAGCTTTCTTT
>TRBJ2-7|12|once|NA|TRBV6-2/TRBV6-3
CASSPPYSEQYF
TGTGCCAGCAGCCCACCCTATTCCGAGCAGTACTTC
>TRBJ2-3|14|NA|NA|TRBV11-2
CASSLLAHTDTQYF
TGTGCCAGCAGCCTACTAGCCCACACAGATACGCAGTATTTT
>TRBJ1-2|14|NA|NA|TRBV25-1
CASTGTGRVAGYTF
TGTGCCAGCACAGGAACAGGGAGGGTGGCTGGCTACACCTTC
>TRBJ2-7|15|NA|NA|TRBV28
CASSWSTGASYEQYF
TGTGCCAGCAGTTGGTCGACAGGTGCTTCCTACGAGCAGTACTTC
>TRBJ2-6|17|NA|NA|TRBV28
CASNGQGEDGGANVLTF
TGTGCCAGCAATGGCCAGGGGGAGGATGGGGGGGCCAACGTCCTGACTTTC
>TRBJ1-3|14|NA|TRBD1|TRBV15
CATSDRGKGNTIYF
TGTGCCACCAGCGACAGGGGTAAAGGAAACACCATATATTTT
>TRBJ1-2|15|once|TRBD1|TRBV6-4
CASSRSGTEGAGYTF
TGTGCCAGCAGCCGATCCGGGACAGAGGGGGCCGGCTACACCTTC
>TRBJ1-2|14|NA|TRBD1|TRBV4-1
CASSQDTGGWGYTF
TGCGCCAGCAGCCAAGATACAGGGGGTTGGGGCTACACCTTC
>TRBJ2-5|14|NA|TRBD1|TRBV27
CASSGTGYQETQYF
TGTGCCAGCAGTGGGACAGGGTACCAAGAGACCCAGTACTTC
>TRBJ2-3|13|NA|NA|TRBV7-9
CASSLPSSDTQYF
TGTGCCAGCAGCTTACCTAGCTCGGATACGCAGTATTTT
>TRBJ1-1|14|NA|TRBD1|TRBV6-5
CASSPTGVNTKAFF
TGTGCCAGCAGCCCGACAGGGGTGAACACTAAAGCTTTCTTT
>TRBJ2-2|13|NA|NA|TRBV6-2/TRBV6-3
CASSYLGSGELFF
TGTGCCAGCAGTTATCTCGGGAGCGGGGAGCTGTTTTTT
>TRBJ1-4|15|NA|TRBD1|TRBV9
CASSVDVTGDEKLFF
TGTGCCAGCAGCGTAGATGTGACAGGGGACGAAAAACTGTTTTTT
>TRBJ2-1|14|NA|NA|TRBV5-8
CASSPGLTYNEQFF
TGTGCCAGCAGCCCGGGACTGACCTACAATGAGCAGTTCTTC
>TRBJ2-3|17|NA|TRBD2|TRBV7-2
CASSSLGLAANTDTQYF
TGTGCCAGCAGCTCCTTGGGACTAGCGGCCAACACAGATACGCAGTATTTT
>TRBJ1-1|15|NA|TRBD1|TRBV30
CAWNTGGGVDTEAFF
TGTGCCTGGAATACAGGGGGCGGAGTGGACACTGAAGCTTTCTTT
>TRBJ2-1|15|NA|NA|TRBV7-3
CASSGGYSSYNEQFF
TGTGCCAGCAGCGGAGGGTATAGCTCCTACAATGAGCAGTTCTTC
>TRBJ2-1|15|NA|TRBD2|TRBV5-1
CASSLGRGVVYEQFF
TGCGCCAGCAGCCTAGGACGGGGGGTTGTTTATGAGCAGTTCTTC
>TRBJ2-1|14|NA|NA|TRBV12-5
CASASGPSYNEQFF
TGTGCTAGTGCCAGCGGGCCTTCCTACAATGAGCAGTTCTTC
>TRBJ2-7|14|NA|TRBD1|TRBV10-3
CAISDQRGLYEQYF
TGTGCCATCAGTGACCAAAGGGGGCTCTACGAGCAGTACTTC